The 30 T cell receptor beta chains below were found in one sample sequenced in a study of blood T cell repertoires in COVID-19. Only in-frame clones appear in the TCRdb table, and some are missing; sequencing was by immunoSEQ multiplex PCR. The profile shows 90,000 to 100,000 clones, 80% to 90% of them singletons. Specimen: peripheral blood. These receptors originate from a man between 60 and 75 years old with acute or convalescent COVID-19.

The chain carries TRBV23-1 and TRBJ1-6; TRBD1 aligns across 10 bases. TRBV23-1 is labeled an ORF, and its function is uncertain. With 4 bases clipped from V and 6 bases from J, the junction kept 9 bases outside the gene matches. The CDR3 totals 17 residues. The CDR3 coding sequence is TGCGCCAGCAGTCCAACCTCCGGGACAGGGGCTAATTCACCCCTCCACTTT. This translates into CASSPTSGTGANSPLHF.

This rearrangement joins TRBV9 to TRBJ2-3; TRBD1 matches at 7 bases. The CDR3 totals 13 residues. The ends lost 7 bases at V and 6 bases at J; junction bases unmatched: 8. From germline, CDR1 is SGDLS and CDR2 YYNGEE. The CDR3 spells CASGQAVVDTQYF. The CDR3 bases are TGTGCCAGCGGACAGGCCGTTGTCGATACGCAGTATTTT.

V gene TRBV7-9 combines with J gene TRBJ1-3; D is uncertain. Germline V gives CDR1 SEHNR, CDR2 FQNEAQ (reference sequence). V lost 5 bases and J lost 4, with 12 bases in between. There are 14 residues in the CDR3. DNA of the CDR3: TGTGCCAGCAGCCCACCTCTCCTAGGAAACACCATATATTTT. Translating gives CASSPPLLGNTIYF.

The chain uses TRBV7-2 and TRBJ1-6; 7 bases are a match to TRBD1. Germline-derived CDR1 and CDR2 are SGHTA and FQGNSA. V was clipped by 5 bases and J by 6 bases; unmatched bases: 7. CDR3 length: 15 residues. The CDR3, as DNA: TGTGCCAGCAGCCCTGACAGGGCCGGTAATTCACCCCTCCACTTT. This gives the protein CASSPDRAGNSPLHF.

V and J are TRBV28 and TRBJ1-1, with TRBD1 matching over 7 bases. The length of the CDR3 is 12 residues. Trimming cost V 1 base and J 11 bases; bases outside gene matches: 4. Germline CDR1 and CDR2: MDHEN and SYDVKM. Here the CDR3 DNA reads TGTGCCAGCAGTTTATTATCACAGGGGGCTTTCTTT. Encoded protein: CASSLLSQGAFF.

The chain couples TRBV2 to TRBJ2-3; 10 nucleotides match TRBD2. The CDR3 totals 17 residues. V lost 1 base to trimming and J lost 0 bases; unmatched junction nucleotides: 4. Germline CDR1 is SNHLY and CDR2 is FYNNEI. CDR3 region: CASSEGTSGASTDTQYF. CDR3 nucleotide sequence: TGTGCCAGCAGTGAAGGGACTAGCGGAGCTAGCACAGATACGCAGTATTTT. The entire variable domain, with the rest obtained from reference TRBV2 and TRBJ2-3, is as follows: EPEVTQTPSHQVTQMGQEVILRCVPISNHLYFYWYRQILGQKVEFLVSFYNNEISEKSEIFDDQFSVERPDGSNFTLKIRSTKLEDSAMYFCASSEGTSGASTDTQYFGPGTRLTVL.

The CDR3: CASNRENNEQFF. The CDR3 nucleotides are TGTGCCAGCAACAGAGAAAACAATGAGCAGTTCTTC. The V and J genes are TRBV7-9 and TRBJ2-1, with D unresolved. Trimming stripped 7 bases from V and 5 bases from J, with 9 bases between. Germline CDR1 and CDR2: SEHNR and FQNEAQ (reference sequence). CDR3 length equals 12 residues.

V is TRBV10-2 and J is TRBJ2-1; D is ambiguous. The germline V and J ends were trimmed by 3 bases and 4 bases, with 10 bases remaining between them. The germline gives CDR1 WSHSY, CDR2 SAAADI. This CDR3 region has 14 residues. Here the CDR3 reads CASSDRGVYNEQFF. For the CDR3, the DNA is TGCGCCAGCAGTGATAGAGGCGTTTACAATGAGCAGTTCTTC.

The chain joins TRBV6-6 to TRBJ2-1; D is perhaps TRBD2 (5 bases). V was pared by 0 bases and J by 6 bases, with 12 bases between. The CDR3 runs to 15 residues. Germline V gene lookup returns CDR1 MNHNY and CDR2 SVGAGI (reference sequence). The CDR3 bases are TGTGCCAGCAGTTACTCAGAGAGGGTGGCCAATGAGCAGTTCTTC. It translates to CASSYSERVANEQFF.

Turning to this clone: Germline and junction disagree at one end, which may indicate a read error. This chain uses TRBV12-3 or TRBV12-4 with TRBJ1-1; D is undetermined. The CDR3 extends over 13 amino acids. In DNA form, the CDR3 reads TGTGCCAGCAGTCCGGGAGGGAACCCTGAAGCTTTCTTT. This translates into CASSPGGNPEAFF.

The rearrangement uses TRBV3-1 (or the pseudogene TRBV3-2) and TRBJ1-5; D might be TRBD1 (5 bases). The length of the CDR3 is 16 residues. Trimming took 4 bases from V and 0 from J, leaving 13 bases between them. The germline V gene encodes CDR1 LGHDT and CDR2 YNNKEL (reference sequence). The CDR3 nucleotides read TGTGCCAGCAGCCCCCAAGCAGGGAATAGCAATCAGCCCCAGCATTTT. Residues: CASSPQAGNSNQPQHF.

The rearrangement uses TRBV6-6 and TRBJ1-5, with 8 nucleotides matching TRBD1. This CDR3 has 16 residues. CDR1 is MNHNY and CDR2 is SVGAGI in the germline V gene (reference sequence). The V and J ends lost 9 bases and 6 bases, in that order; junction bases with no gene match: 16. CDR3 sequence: CASSRSQGAQGQPQHF. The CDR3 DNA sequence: TGTGCCAGTTCGAGATCCCAGGGGGCGCAGGGTCAGCCCCAGCATTTT.

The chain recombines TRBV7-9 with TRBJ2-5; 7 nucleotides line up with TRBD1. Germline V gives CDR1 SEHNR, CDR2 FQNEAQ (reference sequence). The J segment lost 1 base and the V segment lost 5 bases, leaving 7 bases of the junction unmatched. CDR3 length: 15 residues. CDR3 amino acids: CASSRQAGGQETQYF. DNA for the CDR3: TGTGCCAGCAGCCGACAAGCAGGGGGCCAAGAGACCCAGTACTTC.

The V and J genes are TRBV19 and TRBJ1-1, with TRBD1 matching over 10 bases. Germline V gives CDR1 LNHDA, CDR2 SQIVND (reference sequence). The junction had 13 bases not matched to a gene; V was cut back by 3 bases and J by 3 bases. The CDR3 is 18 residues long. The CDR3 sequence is CASSMRLGTGELDTEAFF. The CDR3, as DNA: TGTGCCAGTAGTATGCGACTGGGGACAGGGGAATTGGACACTGAAGCTTTCTTT.

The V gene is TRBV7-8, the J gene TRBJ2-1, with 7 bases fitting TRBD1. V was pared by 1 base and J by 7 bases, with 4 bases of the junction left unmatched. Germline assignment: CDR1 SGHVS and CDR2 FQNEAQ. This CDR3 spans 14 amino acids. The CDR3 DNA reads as TGTGCCAGCAGCTTAGAGACAGGGTATAATGAGCAGTTCTTC. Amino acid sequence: CASSLETGYNEQFF.

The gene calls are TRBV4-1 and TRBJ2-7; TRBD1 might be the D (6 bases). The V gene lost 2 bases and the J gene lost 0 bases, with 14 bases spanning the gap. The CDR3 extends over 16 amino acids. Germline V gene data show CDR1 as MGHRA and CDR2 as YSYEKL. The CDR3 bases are TGCGCCAGCAGCCAAATCCCGGGACACAGCTCCTACGAGCAGTACGTC. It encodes CASSQIPGHSSYEQYV.

The CDR3 DNA is TGCGCCAGCAGTCAACAGGGTACAGATACGCAGTATTTT. It translates to CASSQQGTDTQYF. The V call is TRBV4-1, the J call TRBJ2-3; D may be TRBD1 (6 bases). The CDR3 covers 13 residues. Germline V gene sequence: CDR1 MGHRA, CDR2 YSYEKL. Trimming pared 6 bases from V and 3 bases from J, leaving 10 bases between.

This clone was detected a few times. Here the CDR3 reads CASSQTGGPNTGELFF. CDR3 in DNA: TGTGCCAGCAGCCAGACAGGGGGCCCGAACACCGGGGAGCTGTTTTTT. The genes are TRBV4-2 and TRBJ2-2; 10 nucleotides align to TRBD1. CDR1 is LGHNA and CDR2 is YNFKEQ in the germline V gene. Trimming removed 3 bases from V and 0 bases from J; junction bases left unmatched: 1. CDR3 length: 16 residues.

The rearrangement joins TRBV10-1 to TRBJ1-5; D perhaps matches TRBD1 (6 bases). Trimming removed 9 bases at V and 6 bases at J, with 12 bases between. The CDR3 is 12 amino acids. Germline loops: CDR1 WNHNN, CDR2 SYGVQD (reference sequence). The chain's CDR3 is CASDRIAQPQHF. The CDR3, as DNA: TGCGCCAGTGACAGGATTGCTCAGCCCCAGCATTTT.

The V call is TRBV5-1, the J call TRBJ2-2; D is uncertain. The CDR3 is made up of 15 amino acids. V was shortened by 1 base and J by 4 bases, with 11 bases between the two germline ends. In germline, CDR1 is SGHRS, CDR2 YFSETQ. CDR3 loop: CASSLSPGGTGELFF. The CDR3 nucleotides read TGCGCCAGCAGCTTGTCGCCAGGTGGCACCGGGGAGCTGTTTTTT.

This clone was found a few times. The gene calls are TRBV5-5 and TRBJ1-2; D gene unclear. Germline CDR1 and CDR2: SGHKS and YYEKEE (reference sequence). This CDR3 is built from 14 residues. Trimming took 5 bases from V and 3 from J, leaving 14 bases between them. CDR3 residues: CASSRGGQDYGYTF. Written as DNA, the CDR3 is TGTGCCAGCAGTAGAGGAGGGCAGGACTATGGCTACACCTTC.

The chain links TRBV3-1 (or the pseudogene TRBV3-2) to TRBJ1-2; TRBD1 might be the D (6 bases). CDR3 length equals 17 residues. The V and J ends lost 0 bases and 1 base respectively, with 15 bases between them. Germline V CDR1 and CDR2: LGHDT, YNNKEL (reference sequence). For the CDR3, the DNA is TGTGCCAGCAGCCAAGATAGAAAGGGGGAGGGTAACTATGGCTACACCTTC. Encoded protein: CASSQDRKGEGNYGYTF.

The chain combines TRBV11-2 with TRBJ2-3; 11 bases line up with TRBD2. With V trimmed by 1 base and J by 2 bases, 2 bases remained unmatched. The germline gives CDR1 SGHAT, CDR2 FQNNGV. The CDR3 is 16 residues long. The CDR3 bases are TGTGCCAGCAGCTTAGCTAGCGGGGGGCTCACAGATACGCAGTATTTT. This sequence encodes CASSLASGGLTDTQYF.

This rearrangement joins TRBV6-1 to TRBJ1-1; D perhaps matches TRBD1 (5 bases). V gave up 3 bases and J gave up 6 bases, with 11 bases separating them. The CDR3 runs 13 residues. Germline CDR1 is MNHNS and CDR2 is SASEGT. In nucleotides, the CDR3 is TGTGCCAGCAGTGAGGTGGGGGGGGCTGAAGCTTTCTTT. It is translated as CASSEVGGAEAFF.

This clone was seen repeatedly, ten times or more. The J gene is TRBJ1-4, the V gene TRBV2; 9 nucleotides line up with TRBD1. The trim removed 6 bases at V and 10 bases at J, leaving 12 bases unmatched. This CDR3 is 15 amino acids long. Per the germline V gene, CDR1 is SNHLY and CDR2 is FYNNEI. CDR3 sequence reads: CASRPSTGGAGKLFF. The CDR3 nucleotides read TGTGCCAGCAGGCCTAGTACAGGGGGCGCGGGAAAACTGTTTTTT.

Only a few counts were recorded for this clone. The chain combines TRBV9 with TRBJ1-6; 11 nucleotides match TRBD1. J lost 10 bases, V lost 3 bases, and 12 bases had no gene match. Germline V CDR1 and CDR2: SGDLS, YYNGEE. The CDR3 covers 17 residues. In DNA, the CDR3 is TGTGCCAGCAGCGCCCTGGAGGGGGGACAGGGGGACTCACCCCTCCACTTT. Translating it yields CASSALEGGQGDSPLHF.

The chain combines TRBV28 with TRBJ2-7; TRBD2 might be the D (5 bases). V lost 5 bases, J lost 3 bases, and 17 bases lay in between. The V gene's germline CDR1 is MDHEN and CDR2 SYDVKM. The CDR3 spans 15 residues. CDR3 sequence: CASSPRGLTYYEQYF. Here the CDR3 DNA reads TGTGCCAGCAGTCCCCGGGGTCTTACGTACTACGAGCAGTACTTC.

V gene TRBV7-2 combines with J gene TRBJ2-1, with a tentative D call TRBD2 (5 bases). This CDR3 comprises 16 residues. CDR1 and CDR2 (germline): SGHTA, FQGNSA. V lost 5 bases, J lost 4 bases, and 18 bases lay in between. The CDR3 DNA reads TGTGCCAGCAGCGTGTCCAGGAGTCTAGCTTACAATGAGCAGTTCTTC. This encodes CASSVSRSLAYNEQFF.

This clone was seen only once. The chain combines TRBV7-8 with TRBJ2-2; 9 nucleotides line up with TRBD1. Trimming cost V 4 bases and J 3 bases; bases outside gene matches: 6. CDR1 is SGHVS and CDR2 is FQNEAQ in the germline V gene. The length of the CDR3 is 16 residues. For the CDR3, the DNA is TGTGCCAGCAGCTCCCAGGGACAGGGATACACCGGGGAGCTGTTTTTT. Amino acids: CASSSQGQGYTGELFF.

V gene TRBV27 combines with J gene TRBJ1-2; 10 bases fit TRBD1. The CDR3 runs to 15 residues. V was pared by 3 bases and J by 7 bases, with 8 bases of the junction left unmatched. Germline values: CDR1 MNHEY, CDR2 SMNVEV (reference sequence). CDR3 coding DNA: TGTGCCAGCAGTTTGTCCCGGACAGGGGGTTTTGGCTACACCTTC. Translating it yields CASSLSRTGGFGYTF.